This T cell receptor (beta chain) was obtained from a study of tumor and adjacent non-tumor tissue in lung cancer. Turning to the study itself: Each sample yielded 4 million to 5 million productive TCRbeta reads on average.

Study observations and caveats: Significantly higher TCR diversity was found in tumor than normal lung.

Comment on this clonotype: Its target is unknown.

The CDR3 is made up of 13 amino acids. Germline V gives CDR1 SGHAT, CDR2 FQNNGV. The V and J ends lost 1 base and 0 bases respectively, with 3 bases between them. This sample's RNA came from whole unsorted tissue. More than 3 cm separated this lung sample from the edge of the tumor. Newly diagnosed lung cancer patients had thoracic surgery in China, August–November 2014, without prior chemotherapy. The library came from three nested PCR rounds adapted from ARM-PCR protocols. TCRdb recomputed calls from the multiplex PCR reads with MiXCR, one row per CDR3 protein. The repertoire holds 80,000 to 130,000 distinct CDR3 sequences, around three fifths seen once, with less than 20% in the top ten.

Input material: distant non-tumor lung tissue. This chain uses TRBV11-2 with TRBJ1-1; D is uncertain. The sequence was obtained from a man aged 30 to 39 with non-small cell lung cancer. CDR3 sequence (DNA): TGTGCCAGCAGCTTAGGGGTGAACACTGAAGCTTTCTTT. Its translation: CASSLGVNTEAFF.